The rows below give T cell receptor beta chains drawn from one sample of a study of T cells after somatic rescue of genetic block. Data came from immunoSEQ multiplex PCR; TCRdb stores just in-frame clones and leaves some out. This sample has approximately 88,000 clones, with over 80% found just once. The sample consisted of peripheral blood mononuclear cells (PBMCs). Every receptor here comes from a woman between 18 and 30 years old. The CDR3 runs from the conserved cysteine through the conserved F or W. Each record gives: CDR3 protein, CDR3 DNA, D gene, V gene, clone size, CDR3 length, J gene. D genes are given only for firm matches. Clone size is not always given. Where it is, it says once, few, many or a class for expanded clones.

CDR3aa: CASSLSLYRIGEQYF
CDR3nt: TGTGCCAGCAGCCTAAGTCTTTACAGGATCGGCGAGCAGTACTTC
d_gene: -
v_gene: TRBV7-8
abundance: -
len: 15
j_gene: TRBJ2-7

CDR3aa: CASSGRRAGGYTF
CDR3nt: TGTGCCAGCAGTGGCCGAAGGGCGGGAGGCTACACCTTC
d_gene: -
v_gene: TRBV28
abundance: -
len: 13
j_gene: TRBJ1-2

CDR3aa: CASSQEWGEYEQYF
CDR3nt: TGTGCCAGCAGCCAAGAGTGGGGAGAGTACGAGCAGTACTTC
d_gene: -
v_gene: TRBV14
abundance: -
len: 14
j_gene: TRBJ2-7

CDR3aa: CSVVRLLNTEAFF
CDR3nt: TGCAGCGTTGTACGGCTTCTGAACACTGAAGCTTTCTTT
d_gene: -
v_gene: TRBV29-1
abundance: few
len: 13
j_gene: TRBJ1-1

CDR3aa: CATSRDRGGANVLTF
CDR3nt: TGTGCCACCAGCAGAGATAGGGGTGGGGCCAACGTCCTGACTTTC
d_gene: -
v_gene: TRBV15
abundance: -
len: 15
j_gene: TRBJ2-6

CDR3aa: CASRRAGGGETQYF
CDR3nt: TGTGCCAGCAGGCGAGCGGGAGGAGGTGAGACCCAGTACTTC
d_gene: TRBD2
v_gene: TRBV7-2
abundance: once
len: 14
j_gene: TRBJ2-5

CDR3aa: CASSIVPLAGGTGELFF
CDR3nt: TGTGCCAGCAGTATCGTCCCACTAGCGGGAGGCACCGGGGAGCTGTTTTTT
d_gene: TRBD2
v_gene: TRBV27
abundance: -
len: 17
j_gene: TRBJ2-2

CDR3aa: CASSLYRAGGPFEQYF
CDR3nt: TGTGCCAGCAGTTTATACCGAGCGGGAGGGCCCTTCGAGCAGTACTTC
d_gene: TRBD2
v_gene: TRBV27
abundance: once
len: 16
j_gene: TRBJ2-7

CDR3aa: CASSLAGSTADDEQFF
CDR3nt: TGCGCCAGCAGCTTGGCAGGGTCAACCGCGGACGATGAGCAGTTCTTC
d_gene: -
v_gene: TRBV5-1
abundance: -
len: 16
j_gene: TRBJ2-1

CDR3aa: CASSSPTGGRSYGYTF
CDR3nt: TGTGCCAGTAGTAGCCCAACAGGGGGCAGGAGCTATGGCTACACCTTC
d_gene: TRBD1
v_gene: TRBV19
abundance: -
len: 16
j_gene: TRBJ1-2

CDR3aa: CASSQLESYEQYF
CDR3nt: TGTGCCAGCAGCCAGTTAGAATCCTACGAGCAGTACTTC
d_gene: -
v_gene: TRBV4-2
abundance: -
len: 13
j_gene: TRBJ2-7

CDR3aa: CASSARLAGGFDTDTQYF
CDR3nt: TGTGCCAGCAGCGCCAGACTAGCGGGGGGGTTCGACACAGATACGCAGTATTTT
d_gene: TRBD2
v_gene: TRBV11-3
abundance: -
len: 18
j_gene: TRBJ2-3

CDR3aa: CASSSSSPSNQPQHF
CDR3nt: TGTGCCAGCAGCTCCTCCTCTCCTAGCAATCAGCCCCAGCATTTT
d_gene: -
v_gene: TRBV6-5
abundance: -
len: 15
j_gene: TRBJ1-5

CDR3aa: CASSLGITTNEKLFF
CDR3nt: TGTGCCAGCAGCTTAGGCATTACAACTAATGAAAAACTGTTTTTT
d_gene: -
v_gene: TRBV7-9
abundance: -
len: 15
j_gene: TRBJ1-4

CDR3aa: CASAGQGAGGYTF
CDR3nt: TGCGCCAGCGCCGGACAGGGGGCAGGAGGCTACACCTTC
d_gene: TRBD1
v_gene: TRBV5-1
abundance: -
len: 13
j_gene: TRBJ1-2

CDR3aa: CASSPRTGQETQYF
CDR3nt: TGTGCCAGCAGTCCACGGACAGGCCAAGAGACCCAGTACTTC
d_gene: TRBD1
v_gene: TRBV28
abundance: -
len: 14
j_gene: TRBJ2-5

CDR3aa: CASRNHRLAGGAYNEQFF
CDR3nt: TGTGCCAGCAGAAACCACCGCCTAGCGGGAGGGGCCTACAATGAGCAGTTCTTC
d_gene: TRBD2
v_gene: TRBV28
abundance: -
len: 18
j_gene: TRBJ2-1

CDR3aa: CASSPRDRNTEAFF
CDR3nt: TGTGCCAGCAGCCCCCGGGACCGGAACACTGAAGCTTTCTTT
d_gene: -
v_gene: TRBV9
abundance: -
len: 14
j_gene: TRBJ1-1

CDR3aa: CASSPPGGGEQFF
CDR3nt: TGTGCCAGCTCACCACCCGGAGGGGGTGAGCAGTTCTTC
d_gene: -
v_gene: TRBV18
abundance: -
len: 13
j_gene: TRBJ2-1

CDR3aa: CASSLSRVGEGYTF
CDR3nt: TGCGCCAGCAGCTTGAGCAGGGTAGGAGAAGGCTACACCTTC
d_gene: -
v_gene: TRBV5-1
abundance: -
len: 14
j_gene: TRBJ1-2

CDR3aa: CASSRTGTGPNTGELFF
CDR3nt: TGCGCCAGCAGCCGAACCGGGACAGGGCCGAACACCGGGGAGCTGTTTTTT
d_gene: TRBD1
v_gene: TRBV4-3
abundance: -
len: 17
j_gene: TRBJ2-2

CDR3aa: CASSRLSGRVSYEQYF
CDR3nt: TGTGCCAGCAGCCGCCTGAGCGGGCGGGTCTCCTACGAGCAGTACTTC
d_gene: -
v_gene: TRBV7-2
abundance: -
len: 16
j_gene: TRBJ2-7

CDR3aa: CASSTGDNQPQHF
CDR3nt: TGTGCCAGTAGTACGGGGGACAATCAGCCCCAGCATTTT
d_gene: -
v_gene: TRBV19
abundance: -
len: 13
j_gene: TRBJ1-5

CDR3aa: CASSYGTGSDEETQYF
CDR3nt: TGTGCCAGCAGTTACGGAACCGGGTCAGATGAAGAGACCCAGTACTTC
d_gene: -
v_gene: TRBV6-7
abundance: -
len: 16
j_gene: TRBJ2-5

CDR3aa: CAISATQETQYF
CDR3nt: TGTGCCATCAGTGCGACCCAAGAGACCCAGTACTTC
d_gene: -
v_gene: TRBV10-3
abundance: -
len: 12
j_gene: TRBJ2-5

CDR3aa: CASSILGGQGKLSSYEQYF
CDR3nt: TGTGCCAGTAGTATCCTCGGGGGACAGGGTAAGCTAAGTTCCTACGAGCAGTACTTC
d_gene: TRBD1
v_gene: TRBV19
abundance: -
len: 19
j_gene: TRBJ2-7

CDR3aa: CASSPGQGNTDTQYF
CDR3nt: TGTGCCAGCAGCCCGGGACAGGGGAACACAGATACGCAGTATTTT
d_gene: TRBD1
v_gene: TRBV7-8
abundance: once
len: 15
j_gene: TRBJ2-3

CDR3aa: CASSQTSGNEQFF
CDR3nt: TGTGCCAGCTCACAGACTAGCGGCAATGAGCAGTTCTTC
d_gene: TRBD2
v_gene: TRBV18
abundance: -
len: 13
j_gene: TRBJ2-1

CDR3aa: CASSHDRVDQPQHF
CDR3nt: TGCGCCAGCAGCCACGACAGGGTCGATCAGCCCCAGCATTTT
d_gene: TRBD1
v_gene: TRBV4-1
abundance: medium-sized
len: 14
j_gene: TRBJ1-5

CDR3aa: CASIKGSAEAFF
CDR3nt: TGTGCCAGCATAAAGGGGAGCGCTGAAGCTTTCTTT
d_gene: -
v_gene: TRBV6-6
abundance: -
len: 12
j_gene: TRBJ1-1

CDR3aa: CSARTSGDTQYF
CDR3nt: TGCAGCGCGCGGACTAGCGGGGATACGCAGTATTTT
d_gene: TRBD2
v_gene: TRBV29-1
abundance: -
len: 12
j_gene: TRBJ2-3

CDR3aa: CASSLEGHWRGEQFF
CDR3nt: TGTGCTAGCAGCTTAGAGGGGCATTGGCGGGGCGAGCAGTTCTTC
d_gene: -
v_gene: TRBV7-7
abundance: -
len: 15
j_gene: TRBJ2-1

CDR3aa: CASSDPGTEAFF
CDR3nt: TGTGCCAGCAGTGATCCCGGGACTGAAGCTTTCTTT
d_gene: -
v_gene: TRBV6-1
abundance: -
len: 12
j_gene: TRBJ1-1

CDR3aa: CASSLSGTGGLEEKLFF
CDR3nt: TGTGCCAGCAGTTTGTCCGGGACAGGGGGCTTAGAGGAAAAACTGTTTTTT
d_gene: TRBD1
v_gene: TRBV28
abundance: -
len: 17
j_gene: TRBJ1-4

CDR3aa: CASSPQNSGGIGRNTEAFF
CDR3nt: TGTGCCAGCTCACCACAGAATTCCGGGGGGATAGGACGGAACACTGAAGCTTTCTTT
d_gene: -
v_gene: TRBV18
abundance: -
len: 19
j_gene: TRBJ1-1

CDR3aa: CASSVGLVETQYF
CDR3nt: TGTGCCAGCAGTGTGGGGCTTGTCGAGACCCAGTACTTC
d_gene: -
v_gene: TRBV6-1
abundance: once
len: 13
j_gene: TRBJ2-5

CDR3aa: CSVELGEGPYEQYF
CDR3nt: TGCAGCGTTGAGCTGGGTGAGGGACCCTACGAGCAGTACTTC
d_gene: -
v_gene: TRBV29-1
abundance: -
len: 14
j_gene: TRBJ2-7

CDR3aa: CASSPGRVGQGANYGYTF
CDR3nt: TGTGCCAGCTCACCGGGTCGCGTGGGGCAGGGGGCCAACTATGGCTACACCTTC
d_gene: TRBD1
v_gene: TRBV18
abundance: -
len: 18
j_gene: TRBJ1-2

CDR3aa: CASSLRSYGYTF
CDR3nt: TGTGCCAGCAGTTTACGGAGCTATGGCTACACCTTC
d_gene: -
v_gene: TRBV28
abundance: -
len: 12
j_gene: TRBJ1-2

CDR3aa: CSARDPYEQFF
CDR3nt: TGCAGTGCTAGAGATCCCTATGAGCAGTTCTTC
d_gene: -
v_gene: TRBV20-1
abundance: medium-sized
len: 11
j_gene: TRBJ2-1

CDR3aa: CASSPTQEGYTF
CDR3nt: TGTGCCAGCAGCCCAACCCAGGAAGGGTACACCTTC
d_gene: -
v_gene: TRBV7-9
abundance: -
len: 12
j_gene: TRBJ1-2

CDR3aa: CASSPGTGRFQPQHF
CDR3nt: TGTGCCAGCAGTCCCGGGACAGGGCGGTTTCAGCCCCAGCATTTT
d_gene: TRBD1
v_gene: TRBV6-6
abundance: -
len: 15
j_gene: TRBJ1-5

CDR3aa: CASYPSGANVLTF
CDR3nt: TGTGCCAGCTACCCATCTGGGGCCAACGTCCTGACTTTC
d_gene: -
v_gene: TRBV18
abundance: -
len: 13
j_gene: TRBJ2-6

CDR3aa: CASSLGREASYEQYF
CDR3nt: TGTGCCAGCAGTTTAGGGCGGGAGGCCTCCTACGAGCAGTACTTC
d_gene: TRBD2
v_gene: TRBV28
abundance: -
len: 15
j_gene: TRBJ2-7

CDR3aa: CAFRIALRFDEQFF
CDR3nt: TGTGCCTTTCGCATTGCCCTTCGCTTCGATGAGCAGTTCTTC
d_gene: -
v_gene: TRBV11-3
abundance: -
len: 14
j_gene: TRBJ2-1

CDR3aa: CASSSTRLADDSYEQYF
CDR3nt: TGTGCCAGCAGCTCTACGAGACTAGCGGACGACTCCTACGAGCAGTACTTC
d_gene: TRBD2
v_gene: TRBV5-8
abundance: -
len: 17
j_gene: TRBJ2-7

CDR3aa: CASIPLGGSGELFF
CDR3nt: TGTGCCAGTATCCCACTAGGAGGTTCCGGGGAGCTGTTTTTT
d_gene: -
v_gene: TRBV19
abundance: -
len: 14
j_gene: TRBJ2-2

CDR3aa: CASSLLAGARNEQFF
CDR3nt: TGCGCCAGCAGCTTGCTAGCGGGAGCTCGGAATGAGCAGTTCTTC
d_gene: TRBD2
v_gene: TRBV5-1
abundance: -
len: 15
j_gene: TRBJ2-1

CDR3aa: CASSWTDSYEQYF
CDR3nt: TGTGCCAGCAGTTGGACAGACTCCTACGAGCAGTACTTC
d_gene: -
v_gene: TRBV6-5
abundance: -
len: 13
j_gene: TRBJ2-7

CDR3aa: CASSIKGPSGANVLTF
CDR3nt: TGTGCCAGTAGTATTAAGGGGCCCTCTGGGGCCAACGTCCTGACTTTC
d_gene: -
v_gene: TRBV19
abundance: once
len: 16
j_gene: TRBJ2-6

CDR3aa: CASSPRGTGGRETQYF
CDR3nt: TGTGCCAGCAGCCCCAGGGGGACAGGTGGAAGAGAGACCCAGTACTTC
d_gene: TRBD1
v_gene: TRBV13
abundance: -
len: 16
j_gene: TRBJ2-5